This T cell receptor (beta chain) was observed in a study of CD8+ T cells in alopecia areata. Overall study results and limits: The study found tofacitinib significantly decreased scalp clonality and expanded CD8+ clones among the top 100. Scalp and blood retained many expanded lesional clones during tofacitinib.

Germline V gene sequence: CDR1 SEHNR, CDR2 FQNEAQ (reference sequence). Trimming cost V 2 bases and J 3 bases, with 4 bases left between them. The CDR3 contains 12 residues. This clone was seen ten or more times. Its antigen is as yet unknown. Different DNA sequences within this sample yield the same CDR3. cDNA reverse transcribed from extracted RNA served as the sequencing template. The protocol was immunoSEQ multiplex PCR, while the TCRdb copy is restricted to in-frame clones and leaves out a portion. The sample lists over 85,000 clones, around 55% occurring once. The treatment denotes: oral pan-JAK inhibitor, 5-10 mg twice daily.

The clonotype originates from a human donor with alopecia areata. This chain links TRBV7-9 with TRBJ1-1; D gene ambiguous. The sample was CD8+ T cells sorted from blood, taken at week 4, from a patient treated with tofacitinib. CDR3 DNA sequence: TGTGCCAGCAGCTTAAGCGACACTGAAGCTTTCTTT. Translation: CASSLSDTEAFF.